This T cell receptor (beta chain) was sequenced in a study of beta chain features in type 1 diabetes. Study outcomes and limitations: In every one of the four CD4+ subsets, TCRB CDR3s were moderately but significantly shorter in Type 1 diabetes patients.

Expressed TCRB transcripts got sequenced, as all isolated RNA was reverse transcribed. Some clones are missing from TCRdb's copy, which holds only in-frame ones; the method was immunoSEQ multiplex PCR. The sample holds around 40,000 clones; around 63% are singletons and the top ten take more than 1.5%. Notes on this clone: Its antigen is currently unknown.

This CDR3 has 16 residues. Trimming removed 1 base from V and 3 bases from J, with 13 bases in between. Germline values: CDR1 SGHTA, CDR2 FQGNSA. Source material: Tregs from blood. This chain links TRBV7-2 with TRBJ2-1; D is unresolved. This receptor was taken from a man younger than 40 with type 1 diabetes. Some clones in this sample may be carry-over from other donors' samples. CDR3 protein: CASSLGYALLYNEQFF. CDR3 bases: TGTGCCAGCAGCTTAGGCTATGCCCTCCTCTACAATGAGCAGTTCTTC. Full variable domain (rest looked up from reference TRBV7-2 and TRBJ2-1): GAGVSQSPSNKVTEKGKDVELRCDPISGHTALYWYRQSLGQGLEFLIYFQGNSAPDKSGLPSDRFSAERTGGSVSTLTIQRTQQEDSAVYLCASSLGYALLYNEQFFGPGTRLTVL.